In its sample, the clone carrying this TCR beta chain was seen once. Its cognate antigen is unknown. The ends were cut back, 4 bases at V and 1 base at J, with 14 bases in the middle. The CDR3 is 15 residues long. Germline loops: CDR1 SGHRS, CDR2 YFSETQ. As for time point: week 23, last vaccination. Vaccine doses each comprised 300 ug of mutant IDH1 20-mer peptide, with topical imiquimod. The sample is drawn from a study of a mutant IDH1 vaccine in newly diagnosed glioma. Turning to the study itself: Before enrollment, patients got radiotherapy alone, temozolomide alone, or mostly the combination.

TCRdb's table, derived via immunoSEQ multiplex PCR, lists solely in-frame clones and lacks some. Found here are tens of thousands of clones, 82% of them singletons; the top ten hold less than 15%. Material: PBMCs, obtained from a glioma patient whose treatment included an IDH1 peptide vaccine. This TCR came from a young man with glioma. The chain recombines TRBV5-1 with TRBJ1-2; no reliable D call. CDR3 region: CASSQLMDGNYGYTF. The CDR3 nucleotides read TGCGCCAGCAGCCAACTGATGGACGGTAACTATGGCTACACCTTC. Full variable domain (outside the CDR3, taken from reference TRBV5-1 and TRBJ1-2): KAGVTQTPRYLIKTRGQQVTLSCSPISGHRSVSWYQQTPGQGLQFLFEYFSETQRNKGNFPGRFSGRQFSNSRSEMNVSTLELGDSALYLCASSQLMDGNYGYTFGSGTRLTVV.